Listed below are T cell receptor beta chains from one sample, sequenced in a study of T cells expressing NK-cell markers. TCRdb reprocessed the 5' RACE reads, keeping one entry per CDR3 protein, no DNA. This repertoire comprises about 460,000 distinct CDR3 sequences; its ten largest clones make up around 1.4%. Material: blood T cells: a sorted CD56 or NKG2C T cell subset, CD4+ or CD8+ T cells, or bulk PBMC T cells (not recorded which). The receptor set was obtained from a woman in her fifties or sixties in good health. Each CDR3 is given with its conserved first and last residue.

cdr3_length | j_call | v_call | cdr3_aa
15 | TRBJ2-1 | TRBV29-1 | CSAPAGAGGYNEQFF
14 | TRBJ2-3 | TRBV20-1 | CSATLSQSTDTQYF
12 | TRBJ2-1 | TRBV27 | CASSRMGDEQFF
15 | TRBJ2-1 | TRBV24-1 | CATSSSPSSYNEQFF
15 | TRBJ2-7 | TRBV20-1 | CSATQIAGVSYEQYF
14 | TRBJ2-2 | TRBV24-1 | CATSVGKNTGELFF
12 | TRBJ2-2 | TRBV2 | CASSRGSGELFF
12 | TRBJ2-2 | TRBV25-1 | CASSEWVGQLFF
12 | TRBJ1-2 | TRBV10-3 | CAIGRGREGYTF
16 | TRBJ1-3 | TRBV20-1 | CSARPQGRYSGNTIYF
14 | TRBJ2-7 | TRBV10-1 | CASNLEGSSYEQYF
15 | TRBJ2-2 | TRBV12-3/TRBV12-4 | CASTETSGSIGELFF
14 | TRBJ2-7 | TRBV15 | CATWTGAPLDGQYF
14 | TRBJ2-3 | TRBV27 | CASSPWTGPDTQYF
15 | TRBJ2-2 | TRBV4-1 | CASSQPTSSGGELFF
16 | TRBJ2-2 | TRBV7-9 | CASSLDLAGPTGELFF
16 | TRBJ2-1 | TRBV7-7 | CASSLSGTSSYNEQFF
15 | TRBJ1-4 | TRBV20-1 | CSARDLRQGNEKLFF
16 | TRBJ1-2 | TRBV27 | CASSPGANRGGYGYTF
17 | TRBJ2-1 | TRBV5-1 | CASSLGGTSKSYNEQFF
15 | TRBJ2-2 | TRBV12-3/TRBV12-4 | CASTLSSLNTGELFF
12 | TRBJ1-2 | TRBV5-1 | CASSAQPYGYTF
12 | TRBJ2-7 | TRBV10-3 | CACGQGSYEQYF
17 | TRBJ1-4 | TRBV24-1 | CATSDSGRGWSNEKLFF
15 | TRBJ2-7 | TRBV7-9 | CASSSSGTSIYEQYF
17 | TRBJ2-7 | TRBV4-1 | CASSQDPAWTPSYEQYF
15 | TRBJ1-5 | TRBV27 | CASSLSSVSNQPQHF
15 | TRBJ2-3 | TRBV24-1 | CATREGGTLGDTQYF
14 | TRBJ1-1 | TRBV2 | CASRNRWVDTEAFF
15 | TRBJ2-7 | TRBV12-3/TRBV12-4 | CASRLGSGQTYEQYF
18 | TRBJ1-2 | TRBV15 | CATSRDVSGTGGENGYTF
15 | TRBJ2-2 | TRBV14 | CASKLGVLATGELFF
16 | TRBJ2-1 | TRBV5-1 | CASSLGAMGSYNEQFF
13 | TRBJ1-1 | TRBV7-9 | CASSLLLVGRSFF
14 | TRBJ2-1 | TRBV5-1 | CASSLPGPSNEQFF
19 | TRBJ1-5 | TRBV12-3/TRBV12-4 | CASSQRRGRGFVSNQPQHF
11 | TRBJ2-1 | TRBV29-1 | CSVATSGQQFF
15 | TRBJ2-5 | TRBV5-1 | CASSVLGWVGETQYF
12 | TRBJ2-7 | TRBV5-4 | CAVSRESYEQYF
12 | TRBJ2-7 | TRBV10-3 | CAIRGTGNEQYF
12 | TRBJ2-3 | TRBV4-1 | CASSQVNSGQYF
12 | TRBJ1-2 | TRBV7-9 | CASSRDRRGYTF
16 | TRBJ2-5 | TRBV29-1 | CSVGLTSGSPQETQYF
14 | TRBJ1-6 | TRBV12-3/TRBV12-4 | CASSLVLANSPLHF
16 | TRBJ2-7 | TRBV10-3 | CAISGPRTENTYEQYF
16 | TRBJ2-1 | TRBV9 | CASSVEVGGPYNEQFF
13 | TRBJ1-1 | TRBV11-3 | CASSPPSNTEAFF
16 | TRBJ1-2 | TRBV20-1 | CSARGSSAGAVYGYTF
15 | TRBJ2-2 | TRBV4-1 | CASQGLAGNTGELFF
16 | TRBJ1-2 | TRBV5-1 | CASRLGDRTSGYGYTF
15 | TRBJ2-1 | TRBV6-5 | CASRSLAGASNEQFF
15 | TRBJ2-1 | TRBV5-6 | CASGGASGNYNEQFF
14 | TRBJ2-1 | TRBV24-1 | CATSGTSSAGEQFF
16 | TRBJ2-1 | TRBV21-1 | CASSKAPGLPYNEQFF
14 | TRBJ2-7 | TRBV6-2/TRBV6-3 | CASSYGGLDYEQYF
13 | TRBJ1-5 | TRBV12-3/TRBV12-4 | CASRLLSNQPQHF
16 | TRBJ1-1 | TRBV5-1 | CASSLGAGWGNTEAFF
16 | TRBJ1-6 | TRBV5-5 | CASSYDPSSYNSPLHF
15 | TRBJ1-1 | TRBV7-9 | CASSGDRGRRAKAFF
14 | TRBJ1-5 | TRBV29-1 | CSVEVTGGNQPQHF